A single sample is the source of the 32 T cell receptor beta chains below, sequenced in a study of blood T cell repertoires in COVID-19. The repertoire was sequenced with immunoSEQ multiplex PCR; TCRdb's copy has only in-frame clones and lacks some. The sample holds over 15,000 clones, around nine tenths seen once. The sample consisted of peripheral blood. The receptors shown here come from a human donor in a cohort sampled during active COVID-19.

The chain combines TRBV25-1 with TRBJ1-6; D possibly corresponds to TRBD1 (5 bases). Germline CDR1 MGHDK, CDR2 SYGVNS. Deletions cut 5 bases from V and 7 bases from J, with 18 bases between. The CDR3 runs 16 residues. CDR3 in DNA: TGTGCCAGCAGTATGACAGACAGCAGACCCAATTCACCCCTCCACTTT. It translates to CASSMTDSRPNSPLHF.

The V gene is TRBV10-2, the J gene TRBJ2-3; 7 nucleotides align to TRBD2. The germline V gene encodes CDR1 WSHSY and CDR2 SAAADI. V lost 3 bases, J lost 1 base, and 10 bases stayed unmatched. The CDR3 extends over 17 amino acids. The CDR3, as DNA: TGCGCCAGCAGTGAATTCCTAGCGGACCCGGGCACAGATACGCAGTATTTT. It specifies CASSEFLADPGTDTQYF.

In its sample, this clone was seen a few times. V gene TRBV20-1 combines with J gene TRBJ2-1, with TRBD1 as a possible D gene (5 bases). V lost 5 bases, J lost 7 bases, and 9 bases lay in between. This CDR3 has 11 amino acids. The germline V gene has CDR1 DFQATT and CDR2 SNEGSKA (reference sequence). The CDR3: CSAYQGNEQFF. In nucleotides, the CDR3 is TGCAGTGCTTATCAGGGAAATGAGCAGTTCTTC.

This chain connects TRBV9 to TRBJ1-3; TRBD1 aligns across 12 bases. The junction had 8 bases not matched to a gene; V was cut back by 1 base and J by 0 bases. The CDR3 covers 19 residues. Germline V gives CDR1 SGDLS, CDR2 YYNGEE. This chain's CDR3 is CASSVTGQGALNSGNTIYF. Written as DNA, the CDR3 is TGTGCCAGCAGCGTAACGGGACAGGGGGCCCTAAACTCTGGAAACACCATATATTTT.

The rearrangement joins TRBV9 to TRBJ2-1; a possible D gene is TRBD2 (6 bases). Germline V lookup: CDR1 SGDLS, CDR2 YYNGEE. Trimming stripped 4 bases from V and 2 bases from J, with 19 bases between. The length of the CDR3 is 17 residues. CDR3 in amino acids: CASSFSPGLGAYNEQFF. In nucleotides, the CDR3 is TGTGCCAGCAGCTTCTCACCGGGACTCGGTGCCTACAATGAGCAGTTCTTC.

This clone was observed a few times. Other DNA sequences of this sample code for an identical CDR3. In DNA, the CDR3 is TGCGCCAGCAGCAGATCAGGGAACACTGAAGCTTTCTTT. Translating it yields CASSRSGNTEAFF. This chain links TRBV5-1 with TRBJ1-1; no firm D call. The ends were cut back, 4 bases at V and 1 base at J, with 8 bases in the middle. Germline V gene data show CDR1 as SGHRS and CDR2 as YFSETQ. The CDR3 is 13 amino acids.

This clone was seen a single time. This rearrangement joins TRBV5-1 to TRBJ2-3; TRBD2 agrees at 12 bases. Germline trimming cut 3 bases from V and 0 bases from J; bases unmatched to any gene: 2. This CDR3 has 16 amino acids. CDR1 and CDR2 (germline): SGHRS, YFSETQ. CDR3 region: CASSWTSGTSTDTQYF. DNA of the CDR3: TGCGCCAGCAGCTGGACTAGCGGGACTAGCACAGATACGCAGTATTTT. The variable domain in full, with the rest retrieved from reference TRBV5-1 and TRBJ2-3, is KAGVTQTPRYLIKTRGQQVTLSCSPISGHRSVSWYQQTPGQGLQFLFEYFSETQRNKGNFPGRFSGRQFSNSRSEMNVSTLELGDSALYLCASSWTSGTSTDTQYFGPGTRLTVL.

This clone came up once. The V call is TRBV5-1, the J call TRBJ2-7; possibly TRBD1 for D (6 bases). The V end was cut by 4 bases, the J end by 0 bases, with 11 bases between. The CDR3 is 14 residues long. Germline V gene data show CDR1 as SGHRS and CDR2 as YFSETQ. CDR3 in DNA: TGCGCCAGCAGCCTTGACAGGCACTCCTACGAGCAGTACTTC. Translated, it gives CASSLDRHSYEQYF. Combining the CDR3 with reference TRBV5-1 and TRBJ2-7 gives the whole variable domain KAGVTQTPRYLIKTRGQQVTLSCSPISGHRSVSWYQQTPGQGLQFLFEYFSETQRNKGNFPGRFSGRQFSNSRSEMNVSTLELGDSALYLCASSLDRHSYEQYFGPGTRLTVT.

DNA of the CDR3: TGTGCCAGCAGCTTAGATCCCGACAGGCTGTGGCAGTTCTTC. Amino acid sequence: CASSLDPDRLWQFF. The chain recombines TRBV7-9 with TRBJ2-1, with D possibly being TRBD1 (6 bases). CDR3 length equals 14 residues. Trimming shortened V by 1 base and J by 12 bases, and 16 bases separated the two germline ends. Germline assignment: CDR1 SEHNR and CDR2 FQNEAQ (reference sequence).

The chain employs TRBV7-9 and TRBJ1-2, with a possible D match to TRBD1 (5 bases). V was trimmed by 10 bases and J by 4 bases, leaving 22 bases between them. CDR1 is SEHNR, CDR2 FQNEAQ, per germline (reference sequence). The CDR3 has 15 amino acids. This CDR3 is CATPLQNRGSYGYTF. In DNA form, the CDR3 reads TGTGCCACCCCCCTACAAAATCGGGGGTCCTATGGCTACACCTTC.

The J gene is TRBJ1-2, the V gene TRBV27; 10 bases line up with TRBD1. V shed 6 bases and J 3 bases; nucleotides not matched to a gene: 16. The germline V gene has CDR1 MNHEY and CDR2 SMNVEV (reference sequence). The CDR3 extends over 18 amino acids. The CDR3, as DNA: TGTGCCAGCAGCCCGAGGAAGGGACAGGGGTCTTTACACTATGGCTACACCTTC. It codes for CASSPRKGQGSLHYGYTF.

This clone was counted between two and nine times. The chain is built from TRBV29-1 and TRBJ2-5; 9 bases are shared with TRBD1. CDR3 length: 14 amino acids. J lost 5 bases, V lost 6 bases, and 10 bases had no gene match. The germline gives CDR1 SQVTM, CDR2 ANQGSEA. CDR3 nucleotide sequence: TGCAGCGTCCTCCGGGACAGGGAATTTGAGACCCAGTACTTC. Translation gives CSVLRDREFETQYF. The full variable domain, its missing parts supplied by reference TRBV29-1 and TRBJ2-5, is SAVISQKPSRDICQRGTSLTIQCQVDSQVTMMFWYRQQPGQSLTLIATANQGSEATYESGFVIDKFPISRPNLTFSTLTVSNMSPEDSSIYLCSVLRDREFETQYFGPGTRLLVL.

The chain couples TRBV11-2 to TRBJ1-2; the D gene is possibly TRBD1 (6 bases). Trimming removed 1 base from V and 7 bases from J, with 16 bases in between. This CDR3 contains 15 residues. Per the germline V gene, CDR1 is SGHAT and CDR2 is FQNNGV. CDR3 residues: CASSLGQASVPGYTF. In DNA form, the CDR3 reads TGTGCCAGCAGCTTAGGACAGGCGTCCGTTCCTGGCTACACCTTC.

The V gene is TRBV4-3, the J gene TRBJ1-4; 10 nucleotides match TRBD1. Germline V gene data show CDR1 as LGHNA and CDR2 as YSLEER. The CDR3 loop spans 16 amino acids. With 4 bases clipped from V and 8 bases from J, the junction kept 10 bases outside the gene matches. The CDR3 DNA follows: TGCGCCAGCAGCCGACCGGGACAGGGGTCGGGGGAAAAACTGTTTTTT. Amino acids: CASSRPGQGSGEKLFF.

The chain has TRBV19 and TRBJ1-5; 7 bases line up with TRBD1. Germline V gene data show CDR1 as LNHDA and CDR2 as SQIVND (reference sequence). This CDR3 region has 19 residues. V was clipped by 5 bases and J by 1 base; unmatched bases: 17. Here the CDR3 reads CASSPTVDRALTSNQPQHF. CDR3 bases: TGTGCCAGTAGTCCAACCGTTGACAGGGCGTTAACAAGCAATCAGCCCCAGCATTTT.

The chain combines TRBV7-3 with TRBJ1-1, with 9 bases identical to TRBD1. The germline CDR1 and CDR2 sequences are SGHTA and FQGTGA. The CDR3 runs 15 residues. V lost 6 bases to trimming and J lost 6 bases; unmatched junction nucleotides: 11. The CDR3 bases are TGTGCCAGCAGACCAAGCGGACAGGGGAGAGCTGAAGCTTTCTTT. Translated, it gives CASRPSGQGRAEAFF.

This clone has only a few counts. This chain uses TRBV7-9 with TRBJ1-2; D remains ambiguous. Germline V gene sequence: CDR1 SEHNR, CDR2 FQNEAQ (reference sequence). The length of the CDR3 is 16 residues. V lost 0 bases, J lost 5 bases, and 16 bases lay in between. The CDR3 sequence: CASSLAGGPNGYGYTF. The CDR3 DNA is TGTGCCAGCAGCTTAGCGGGAGGGCCGAACGGTTATGGCTACACCTTC.

The chain combines TRBV6-5 with TRBJ2-7, with 7 bases lining up with TRBD1. Germline trimming cut 0 bases from V and 5 bases from J; bases unmatched to any gene: 7. The CDR3 loop spans 15 amino acids. The germline V gene has CDR1 MNHEY and CDR2 SVGAGI. In DNA, the CDR3 is TGTGCCAGCAGTTACTCAGCCGGACAGGTCCACGAGCAGTACTTC. Its protein product is CASSYSAGQVHEQYF.

The chain has TRBV12-5 and TRBJ1-4; D is possibly TRBD1 (5 bases). The germline V gene has CDR1 LGHNT and CDR2 FRNRAP. V lost 4 bases and J 5 bases, leaving 17 bases between the germline ends. This CDR3 comprises 16 residues. The CDR3 loop is CASGSQEQPANEKLFF. In DNA form, the CDR3 reads TGTGCTAGTGGTTCACAGGAGCAACCTGCGAATGAAAAACTGTTTTTT.

V and J are TRBV6-5 and TRBJ1-1; D not resolved. V dropped 7 bases and J dropped 6 bases, with 12 bases sitting between them. Germline V lookup: CDR1 MNHEY, CDR2 SVGAGI. CDR3 length: 12 amino acids. CDR3 DNA: TGTGCCAGCAATAACGGGTTTCCTGAAGCTTTCTTT. It encodes CASNNGFPEAFF.

The J gene is TRBJ1-1, the V gene TRBV11-2; D uncertain. Deletions cut 3 bases from V and 0 bases from J, with 17 bases between. This CDR3 is 17 amino acids long. CDR1 SGHAT and CDR2 FQNNGV come from the germline V gene. The CDR3 sequence is CASSFGIGVQVNTEAFF. The CDR3, as DNA: TGTGCCAGCAGCTTCGGAATCGGGGTGCAGGTGAACACTGAAGCTTTCTTT.

CDR3 amino acids: CASSEGGGYRYEQYF. DNA of the CDR3: TGTGCCAGCAGTGAAGGCGGAGGATATCGGTACGAGCAGTACTTC. The J gene is TRBJ2-7, the V gene TRBV6-1, with TRBD2 as a possible D gene (5 bases). The ends were cut back, 1 base at V and 4 bases at J, with 14 bases in the middle. The germline CDR1 and CDR2 sequences are MNHNS and SASEGT. The CDR3 is 15 amino acids.

In DNA, the CDR3 is TGCGCCAGCAGCCAAGGTCTAGCGCGGGGGGGCACAGATACGCAGTATTTT. It encodes CASSQGLARGGTDTQYF. The chain carries TRBV4-3 and TRBJ2-3, with 8 bases fitting TRBD2. The CDR3 runs 17 residues. The germline V gene encodes CDR1 LGHNA and CDR2 YSLEER. V trimming: 1 base; J trimming: 1 base; junction bases outside the gene matches: 7.

The rearrangement uses TRBV4-2 and TRBJ1-4; the D is unclear. The CDR3 runs 16 residues. V was trimmed by 0 bases and J by 0 bases, leaving 8 bases between them. Germline V gene data show CDR1 as LGHNA and CDR2 as YNFKEQ. Here the CDR3 reads CASSQDYRATNEKLFF. For the CDR3, the DNA is TGTGCCAGCAGCCAAGATTATCGGGCAACTAATGAAAAACTGTTTTTT.

The chain carries TRBV19 and TRBJ2-7; 8 bases line up with TRBD2. J was trimmed by 0 bases and V by 5 bases; bases with no gene match: 9. Germline V gene lookup returns CDR1 LNHDA and CDR2 SQIVND (reference sequence). This CDR3 spans 16 amino acids. CDR3 loop: CASSPGGVASSYEQYF. In DNA form, the CDR3 reads TGTGCCAGTAGTCCGGGGGGGGTTGCTAGCTCCTACGAGCAGTACTTC.

V and J are TRBV3-1 (or the pseudogene TRBV3-2) and TRBJ1-3; perhaps TRBD1 as D (6 bases). CDR1 and CDR2 (germline): LGHDT, YNNKEL (reference sequence). CDR3 length equals 16 residues. V was shortened by 4 bases and J by 0 bases, with 13 bases between the two germline ends. The CDR3 nucleotides read TGTGCCAGCAGCCCCGGACAGAGCTACTCTGGAAACACCATATATTTT. It encodes CASSPGQSYSGNTIYF.

The chain has TRBV28 and TRBJ2-7, with 9 bases fitting TRBD1. After removal of 5 bases from V and 0 bases from J, the junction contained 14 bases not matched to a gene. The CDR3 is made up of 18 amino acids. From germline, CDR1 is MDHEN and CDR2 SYDVKM. The CDR3 reads CASSPLIGRTGVSYEQYF. In DNA form, the CDR3 reads TGTGCCAGCAGTCCACTTATTGGAAGGACAGGGGTCTCCTACGAGCAGTACTTC.

The chain employs TRBV5-4 and TRBJ1-1; D gene ambiguous. Germline CDR1 and CDR2: SGHNT and YYREEE (reference sequence). The CDR3 consists of 14 residues. The ends were cut back, 2 bases at V and 2 bases at J, with 10 bases in the middle. CDR3 sequence: CASSLGGTNTEAFF. The CDR3 DNA follows: TGTGCCAGCAGCTTAGGAGGAACAAACACTGAAGCTTTCTTT.

The chain uses TRBV5-4 and TRBJ2-1, with D unresolved. With 1 base removed from V and 5 bases from J, the gap between germline ends came to 7 bases. There are 13 residues in the CDR3. The germline V gene has CDR1 SGHNT and CDR2 YYREEE (reference sequence). The CDR3 region is CASSLSGDNEQFF. CDR3 sequence (DNA): TGTGCCAGCAGCTTGTCCGGAGACAATGAGCAGTTCTTC. The full variable domain, rest sourced from reference TRBV5-4 and TRBJ2-1, is ETGVTQSPTHLIKTRGQQVTLRCSSQSGHNTVSWYQQALGQGPQFIFQYYREEENGRGNFPPRFSGLQFPNYSSELNVNALELDDSALYLCASSLSGDNEQFFGPGTRLTVL.

V usage is TRBV2 and J usage is TRBJ2-5, with D perhaps matching TRBD2 (5 bases). Germline V gene lookup returns CDR1 SNHLY and CDR2 FYNNEI. CDR3 length: 13 residues. The ends were cut back, 4 bases at V and 3 bases at J, with 9 bases in the middle. CDR3 bases: TGTGCCAGCAGTGCAAACGGGGAAGAGACCCAGTACTTC. This encodes CASSANGEETQYF.

This chain uses TRBV13 with TRBJ1-2, with D uncertain. V lost 5 bases to trimming and J lost 4 bases, with 14 bases between them. Germline V gene data show CDR1 as PRHDT and CDR2 as FYEKMQ (reference sequence). This CDR3 has 14 amino acids. This CDR3 is CASSSGRILYGYTF. The CDR3 DNA reads TGTGCCAGCAGCAGTGGGAGGATACTCTATGGCTACACCTTC.

CDR3 in amino acids: CASSLEGVSYEQYF. The CDR3 coding sequence is TGTGCCAGCAGCTTAGAGGGGGTATCCTACGAGCAGTACTTC. J is TRBJ2-7 and V is TRBV7-9; the D gene is possibly TRBD1 (6 bases). The CDR3 is made up of 14 amino acids. CDR1 and CDR2 (germline): SEHNR, FQNEAQ (reference sequence). V was pared by 1 base and J by 1 base, with 8 bases between.